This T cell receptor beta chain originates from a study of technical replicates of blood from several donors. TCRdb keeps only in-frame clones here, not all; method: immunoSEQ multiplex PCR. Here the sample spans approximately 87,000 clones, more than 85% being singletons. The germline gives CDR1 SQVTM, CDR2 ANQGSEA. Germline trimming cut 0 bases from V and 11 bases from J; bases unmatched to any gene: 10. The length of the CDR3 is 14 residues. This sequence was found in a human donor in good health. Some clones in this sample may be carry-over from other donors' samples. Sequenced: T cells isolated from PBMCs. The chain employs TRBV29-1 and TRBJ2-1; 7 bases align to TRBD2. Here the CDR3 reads CSVEENYPSGQQFF. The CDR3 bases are TGCAGCGTTGAAGAAAATTATCCTAGCGGCCAGCAGTTCTTC.